This T cell receptor beta chain was observed in a study of cytomegalovirus exposure and HLA in healthy donors. Points from the study as a whole: The study put about 180 TCR beta chains on its list as cytomegalovirus-associated. A later analysis linked a missense DCLRE1C variant to TCR beta V- and J-gene trimming. A later look showed TCR association rates differing by HLA locus, highest for DRB1 and lowest for HLA-C.

This clone has just one count. The antigen is not known. PCR involved 60 Vbeta and 13 Jbeta primers. TCRdb keeps only in-frame clones here, not all; method: immunoSEQ multiplex PCR. This table has some 120,000 clones, around 80% appearing once. The sample was PBMCs. The sequence came from a woman between 55 and 75 years old in good health and CMV-seropositive.

CDR3 amino acids: CASSPGPNTEAFF. The CDR3 DNA reads as TGTGCCAGCTCACCAGGGCCCAACACTGAAGCTTTCTTT. This rearrangement joins TRBV18 to TRBJ1-1; D gene ambiguous. The V end lost 2 bases, the J end lost 2 bases, and 6 bases lay between the germline ends. Germline-derived CDR1 and CDR2 are KGHSH and LQKENI. This CDR3 contains 13 residues.